The 31 T cell receptor beta chains below come from one sample, sequenced in a study of CD8 T cells in ankylosing spondylitis. Whole-study findings and limits: Apparently characteristic of ankylosing spondylitis blood was a TCR beta motif (fewer than 10 highly homologous variants).

Which antigens these TCRs recognize remains unknown. TCRdb used MiXCR to reprocess the 5' RACE reads, holding one entry per CDR3 protein. In the table there are fewer than 550,000 distinct CDR3 sequences, approximately 5% of which are singletons. Specimen: blood, either unsorted or a sorted T cell fraction (not recorded which). All receptors come from a male donor with ankylosing spondylitis.

This clonotype was counted between two and nine times. V and J are TRBV7-6 and TRBJ2-5; the match to TRBD1 covers 7 bases. This CDR3 region has 15 residues. CDR1 and CDR2 (germline): SGHVS, FNYEAQ. Trimming took 1 base from V and 5 from J; bases not matched to a gene: 7. The CDR3 bases are TGTGCCAGCAGCTTAGACGGACAGGTCGGCGAGACCCAGTACTTC. Translating it yields CASSLDGQVGETQYF. Supplemented by reference TRBV7-6 and TRBJ2-5, the full variable domain reads GAGVSQSPRYKVTKRGQDVALRCDPISGHVSLYWYRQALGQGPEFLTYFNYEAQQDKSGLPNDRFSAERPEGSISTLTIQRTEQRDSAMYRCASSLDGQVGETQYFGPGTRLLVL.

Points on this clonotype: Relative to the germline gene, one junction end is altered; a read error may explain this. V and J are TRBV7-8 and TRBJ2-7; D is perhaps TRBD1 (6 bases). The CDR3 runs to 13 residues. Germline V gives CDR1 SGHVS, CDR2 FQNEAQ. CDR3 residues: CASSHRVSYELYF. The CDR3 DNA reads TGTGCCAGCAGCCACAGGGTATCCTACGAGCTGTACTTC. The full variable domain, with the rest looked up from reference TRBV7-8 and TRBJ2-7, is GAGVSQSPRYKVAKRGQDVALRCDPISGHVSLFWYQQALGQGPEFLTYFQNEAQLDKSGLPSDRFFAERPEGSVSTLKIQRTQQEDSAVYLCASSHRVSYELYFGPGTRLTVT.

At least ten counts were recorded for this clonotype. J is TRBJ2-7 and V is TRBV20-1; a possible D gene is TRBD1 (6 bases). CDR1 and CDR2 (germline): DFQATT, SNEGSKA (reference sequence). Trimming removed 4 bases from V and 6 bases from J, with 19 bases in between. The CDR3 spans 14 residues. CDR3 protein: CSATTGRYDGEQYF. Written as DNA, the CDR3 is TGCAGTGCTACGACAGGTCGATATGACGGCGAGCAGTACTTC.

This clonotype was detected ten times or more. The chain uses TRBV28 and TRBJ1-6, with 9 bases fitting TRBD1. V dropped 5 bases and J dropped 3; count of bases not matched to a gene: 5. There are 16 residues in the CDR3. In germline, CDR1 is MDHEN, CDR2 SYDVKM. CDR3 bases: TGTGCCAGCAGTCTCGACAGGGGGGTCTATAATTCACCCCTCCACTTT. Translated: CASSLDRGVYNSPLHF.

This clonotype was found many times. V is TRBV5-1 and J is TRBJ2-7; 7 bases align to TRBD1. CDR1 and CDR2 (germline): SGHRS, YFSETQ. The J segment lost 2 bases and the V segment lost 5 bases, leaving 4 bases of the junction unmatched. The CDR3 length is 13 residues. The CDR3 DNA reads TGCGCCAGCAGGACTACAGGGGCCTACGAGCAGTACTTC. Translating gives CASRTTGAYEQYF. Supplemented by reference TRBV5-1 and TRBJ2-7, the full variable domain reads KAGVTQTPRYLIKTRGQQVTLSCSPISGHRSVSWYQQTPGQGLQFLFEYFSETQRNKGNFPGRFSGRQFSNSRSEMNVSTLELGDSALYLCASRTTGAYEQYFGPGTRLTVT.

This clonotype was counted many times. The rearrangement links TRBV5-5 to TRBJ2-5, with TRBD1 matching 12 bases. V lost 5 bases, J lost 4 bases, and 6 bases stayed unmatched. The CDR3 sequence is 15 residues long. The V gene's germline CDR1 is SGHKS and CDR2 YYEKEE (reference sequence). The CDR3 nucleotides are TGTGCCAGCAGGCGGGACAGGGGGCGAGTAGAGACCCAGTACTTC. Translating gives CASRRDRGRVETQYF.

This clonotype was counted between two and nine times. This chain uses TRBV6-2 or TRBV6-3 with TRBJ2-7, with a possible D match to TRBD2 (6 bases). The germline V gene encodes CDR1 MNHEY and CDR2 SVGEGT. The CDR3 has 16 amino acids. V lost 6 bases, J lost 0 bases, and 18 bases lay in between. The chain's CDR3 is CASSTWDSNSSYEQYF. In DNA, the CDR3 is TGTGCCAGCAGCACCTGGGACTCCAATTCCTCCTACGAGCAGTACTTC.

In this sample, this clonotype turned up many times. J is TRBJ2-1 and V is TRBV7-2; 11 positions match TRBD1. The J segment lost 3 bases and the V segment lost 1 base, leaving 2 bases of the junction unmatched. The CDR3 spans 16 residues. Germline V lookup: CDR1 SGHTA, CDR2 FQGNSA. The chain's CDR3 is CASSLVGTGGYNEQFF. In nucleotides, the CDR3 is TGTGCCAGCAGCTTAGTGGGGACAGGGGGCTACAATGAGCAGTTCTTC.

This clonotype was seen at least ten times. This chain links TRBV20-1 with TRBJ2-7, with no clear D. The V gene lost 3 bases and the J gene lost 2 bases, with 11 bases spanning the gap. CDR3 length equals 13 residues. CDR1 is DFQATT and CDR2 is SNEGSKA in the germline V gene (reference sequence). As DNA, the CDR3 is TGCAGTGCTAGTAGCCCTAGAACCTACGAGCAGTACTTC. This gives the protein CSASSPRTYEQYF.

This clonotype was seen ten or more times. The J gene is TRBJ1-5, the V gene TRBV7-9; D is ambiguous. This CDR3 has 12 residues. Trimming stripped 6 bases from V and 0 bases from J, with 3 bases between. The germline V gene has CDR1 SEHNR and CDR2 FQNEAQ (reference sequence). The CDR3 DNA is TGTGCCAGCAGAAATAGCAATCAGCCCCAGCATTTT. It encodes CASRNSNQPQHF.

The V call is TRBV3-1, the J call TRBJ2-3, with D unclear. The CDR3 is 15 amino acids. V lost 4 bases and J lost 2, with 13 bases in between. Germline-derived CDR1 and CDR2 are LGHDT and YNNKEL (reference sequence). CDR3 DNA sequence: TGTGCCAGCAGCCGAGAACAGCGACCCACAGATACGCAGTATTTT. Translating it yields CASSREQRPTDTQYF.

This clonotype showed up many times. The genes are TRBV9 and TRBJ2-3; 9 bases map to TRBD2. Germline loops: CDR1 SGDLS, CDR2 YYNGEE. The CDR3 length is 14 residues. The ends lost 3 bases at V and 4 bases at J; junction bases unmatched: 3. The DNA of the CDR3 is TGTGCCAGCAGCGCGGGACTAGCAGCAGATACGCAGTATTTT. Its protein is CASSAGLAADTQYF.

This clonotype was counted at least ten times. J is TRBJ2-2 and V is TRBV9; D is ambiguous. The CDR3 sequence is 15 residues long. The germline V gene encodes CDR1 SGDLS and CDR2 YYNGEE. The V gene lost 2 bases and the J gene lost 6 bases, with 14 bases spanning the gap. The CDR3: CASSVRITSPGELFF. The CDR3 coding sequence is TGTGCCAGCAGCGTTAGAATTACCAGCCCCGGGGAGCTGTTTTTT.

In this sample, this clonotype turned up many times. The V gene is TRBV7-2, the J gene TRBJ1-5, with a possible D match to TRBD1 (6 bases). This CDR3 is built from 16 residues. Per germline, CDR1 SGHTA and CDR2 FQGNSA. V was clipped by 2 bases and J by 2 bases, with 13 bases between them. The CDR3 DNA sequence: TGTGCCAGCAGCTTACGGGGGGGCGGGGGCAATCAGCCCCAGCATTTT. Residues: CASSLRGGGGNQPQHF. Full variable domain (missing parts from reference TRBV7-2 and TRBJ1-5): GAGVSQSPSNKVTEKGKDVELRCDPISGHTALYWYRQSLGQGLEFLIYFQGNSAPDKSGLPSDRFSAERTGGSVSTLTIQRTQQEDSAVYLCASSLRGGGGNQPQHFGDGTRLSIL.

CDR3 residues: CASTPPGSTDTQYF. The CDR3 DNA reads TGTGCCAGCACCCCCCCGGGTAGCACAGATACGCAGTATTTT. The rearrangement links TRBV7-9 to TRBJ2-3; unclear D gene. Germline V gives CDR1 SEHNR, CDR2 FQNEAQ (reference sequence). The V end lost 7 bases, the J end lost 0 bases, and 11 bases lay between the germline ends. This CDR3 spans 14 amino acids.

This clonotype was observed at least ten times. The chain has TRBV6-6 and TRBJ2-7; maybe TRBD1 (5 bases). V was trimmed by 2 bases and J by 10 bases, leaving 9 bases between them. The CDR3 sequence is 11 residues long. Per germline, CDR1 MNHNY and CDR2 SVGAGI (reference sequence). The CDR3 spells CASSYNQGQYF. The CDR3 DNA reads as TGTGCCAGCAGTTACAATCAGGGCCAGTACTTC.

The table lists this clonotype with many counts. The gene calls are TRBV6-1 and TRBJ2-7; the D gene is possibly TRBD2 (5 bases). Trimming cost V 8 bases and J 3 bases, with 8 bases left between them. Germline CDR1 and CDR2: MNHNS and SASEGT. The CDR3 extends over 11 amino acids. The CDR3 loop reads CASAGNYEQYF. The CDR3, as DNA: TGTGCCAGCGCCGGGAACTACGAGCAGTACTTC.

The chain recombines TRBV27 with TRBJ2-7, with TRBD1 as a possible D gene (6 bases). V dropped 1 base and J dropped 5 bases, with 15 bases sitting between them. CDR1 and CDR2 from the germline V gene are MNHEY and SMNVEV (reference sequence). CDR3 length: 15 amino acids. CDR3: CASSLYEGGSDEQYF. In nucleotides, the CDR3 is TGTGCCAGCAGTTTATACGAAGGGGGAAGTGACGAGCAGTACTTC.

This clonotype was detected ten times or more. This sequence joins TRBV4-2 and TRBJ2-2; 7 nucleotides agree with TRBD2. The J segment lost 4 bases and the V segment lost 3 bases, leaving 8 bases of the junction unmatched. The CDR3 sequence is 16 residues long. Per germline, CDR1 LGHNA and CDR2 YNFKEQ. CDR3 amino acids: CASSQERGGGTGELFF. CDR3 sequence (DNA): TGTGCCAGCAGCCAGGAACGGGGCGGGGGCACCGGGGAGCTGTTTTTT.

This clonotype occurred many times. The gene calls are TRBV29-1 and TRBJ1-2, with 10 bases identical to TRBD1. CDR3 length: 15 residues. From germline, CDR1 is SQVTM and CDR2 ANQGSEA. Germline trimming cut 7 bases from V and 4 bases from J; bases unmatched to any gene: 12. CDR3 nucleotide sequence: TGCAGCGCTGTCCCCGGGACAGGGGATCTCTATGGCTACACCTTC. Its protein is CSAVPGTGDLYGYTF.

This clonotype was recorded many times. This chain joins TRBV12-3 or TRBV12-4 and TRBJ1-1; TRBD1 aligns across 7 bases. V was pared by 6 bases and J by 0 bases, with 4 bases of the junction left unmatched. CDR3 length equals 14 residues. CDR3 protein: CASRGTVVNTEAFF. The DNA of the CDR3 is TGTGCCAGCAGGGGGACAGTGGTGAACACTGAAGCTTTCTTT.

The chain has TRBV5-1 and TRBJ1-1, with TRBD1 matching 8 bases. Losses at the gene ends were 4 bases for V and 0 bases for J; bases not matched to a gene: 14. The germline CDR1 and CDR2 sequences are SGHRS and YFSETQ. The CDR3 extends over 18 amino acids. The CDR3 is CASSLYPLQGEMNTEAFF. Written as DNA, the CDR3 is TGCGCCAGCAGCCTCTACCCCCTACAGGGGGAGATGAACACTGAAGCTTTCTTT.

This clonotype was seen many times. The rearrangement uses TRBV5-1 and TRBJ2-3; D possibly corresponds to TRBD2 (5 bases). Germline CDR1 and CDR2: SGHRS and YFSETQ. The CDR3 totals 17 residues. V shed 0 bases and J shed 2 bases, with 16 bases lying between them. CDR3 sequence: CASSLVASRTFTDTQYF. The CDR3, as DNA: TGCGCCAGCAGCTTGGTGGCTAGCCGAACCTTCACAGATACGCAGTATTTT.

This clonotype was detected ten times or more. V and J are TRBV4-1 and TRBJ1-5, with a tentative D call TRBD1 (5 bases). The CDR3 has 15 amino acids. CDR1 is MGHRA, CDR2 YSYEKL, per germline. Trimming stripped 0 bases from V and 9 bases from J, with 15 bases between. The CDR3: CASSQDPGRGVPQHF. CDR3 bases: TGCGCCAGCAGCCAAGATCCGGGGAGAGGGGTGCCCCAGCATTTT.

The chain uses TRBV4-1 and TRBJ2-6; D remains unclear. The CDR3 contains 16 residues. Germline assignment: CDR1 MGHRA and CDR2 YSYEKL. The ends were cut back, 5 bases at V and 2 bases at J, with 13 bases in the middle. CDR3 residues: CASSSGFGAGANVLTF. In nucleotides, the CDR3 is TGCGCCAGCAGCTCGGGCTTTGGGGCTGGGGCCAACGTCCTGACTTTC.

This clonotype was detected ten times or more. The J gene is TRBJ2-1, the V gene TRBV20-1; D gene uncertain. V was clipped by 4 bases and J by 8 bases, with 9 bases between them. The CDR3 runs to 11 residues. Germline V CDR1 and CDR2: DFQATT, SNEGSKA (reference sequence). In nucleotides, the CDR3 is TGCAGTGCTATGGTCGACCATGAGCAGTTCTTC. As protein: CSAMVDHEQFF.

This clonotype appeared many times. The chain's CDR3 is CASSLTVRTEAFF. The CDR3 DNA reads as TGTGCCAGCAGTTTAACGGTGAGGACTGAAGCTTTCTTT. This sequence joins TRBV27 and TRBJ1-1; D ambiguous. The CDR3 sequence is 13 residues long. Germline V gene data show CDR1 as MNHEY and CDR2 as SMNVEV (reference sequence). Trimming shortened V by 2 bases and J by 5 bases, and 9 bases separated the two germline ends.

This clonotype showed up many times. The CDR3 region has the DNA TGCGCCAGCAGCGGAAACAGGGGGGATGGCTACACCTTC. Its protein product is CASSGNRGDGYTF. This chain joins TRBV5-1 and TRBJ1-2, with 8 positions matching TRBD1. J gave up 6 bases and V 4 bases, and 5 bases lay outside the gene matches. The CDR3 spans 13 residues. The germline gives CDR1 SGHRS, CDR2 YFSETQ.

This clonotype has at least ten counts. The chain carries TRBV7-3 and TRBJ2-2; D may be TRBD1 (5 bases). Between the trimmed V and J ends, which lost 5 bases and 5 bases, there was a span of 12 bases. Germline CDR1 reads SGHTA; CDR2 reads FQGTGA. The CDR3 runs 14 residues. This chain's CDR3 is CASSPQTVTGELFF. The CDR3 coding sequence is TGTGCCAGCAGCCCACAGACAGTAACCGGGGAGCTGTTTTTT.

This clonotype was recorded many times. V and J are TRBV7-9 and TRBJ2-3; D perhaps matches TRBD2 (5 bases). Per germline, CDR1 SEHNR and CDR2 FQNEAQ (reference sequence). Trimming cost V 4 bases and J 4 bases, with 12 bases left between them. The CDR3 contains 14 residues. The DNA of the CDR3 is TGTGCCAGCAGCTCCGTGGACTCAGCAGATACGCAGTATTTT. The encoded protein is CASSSVDSADTQYF.

This clonotype was counted a few times. The gene calls are TRBV20-1 and TRBJ2-1; TRBD2 is a possible D gene (5 bases). Germline V lookup: CDR1 DFQATT, CDR2 SNEGSKA (reference sequence). There are 15 residues in the CDR3. V dropped 0 bases and J dropped 3 bases, with 12 bases sitting between them. The CDR3 loop is CSARDTRRFYNEQFF. CDR3 sequence (DNA): TGCAGTGCTAGAGATACTAGGCGTTTCTACAATGAGCAGTTCTTC.